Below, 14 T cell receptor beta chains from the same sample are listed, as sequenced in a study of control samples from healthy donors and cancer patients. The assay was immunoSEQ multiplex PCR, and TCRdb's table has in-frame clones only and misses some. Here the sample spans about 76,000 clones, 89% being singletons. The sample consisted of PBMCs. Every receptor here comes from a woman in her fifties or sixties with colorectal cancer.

The CDR3: CASSSGQGVPDTQYF. In DNA form, the CDR3 reads TGTGCCAGCAGTTCCGGACAGGGGGTTCCAGATACGCAGTATTTT. The V gene is TRBV28, the J gene TRBJ2-3, with 10 bases aligning to TRBD1. CDR1 MDHEN and CDR2 SYDVKM come from the germline V gene. V dropped 4 bases and J dropped 4; count of bases not matched to a gene: 5. The CDR3 runs to 15 residues.

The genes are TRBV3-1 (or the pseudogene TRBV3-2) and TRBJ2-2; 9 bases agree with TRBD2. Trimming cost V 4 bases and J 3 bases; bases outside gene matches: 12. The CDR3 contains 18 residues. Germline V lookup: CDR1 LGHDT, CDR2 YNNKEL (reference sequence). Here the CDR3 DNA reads TGTGCCAGCAGCCGAATTCGTGGCGGGGGGGCTTACACCGGGGAGCTGTTTTTT. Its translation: CASSRIRGGGAYTGELFF.

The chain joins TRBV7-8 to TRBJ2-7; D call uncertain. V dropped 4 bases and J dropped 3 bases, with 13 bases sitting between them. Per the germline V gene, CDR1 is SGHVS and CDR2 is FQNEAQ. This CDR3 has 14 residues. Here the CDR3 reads CASSSYWTSYEQYV. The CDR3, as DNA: TGTGCCAGCAGCTCTTATTGGACCAGCTACGAGCAGTACGTC.

The CDR3 is CASSLGRETQYF. The CDR3 coding sequence is TGTGCCAGCAGCTTAGGGCGCGAGACCCAGTACTTC. The V call is TRBV7-2, the J call TRBJ2-5; D remains ambiguous. CDR1 SGHTA and CDR2 FQGNSA come from the germline V gene. This CDR3 has 12 residues. With 1 base removed from V and 5 bases from J, the gap between germline ends came to 5 bases.

The CDR3 nucleotides read TGTGCCAGCAGCGTAGACCCTTATACGCAGTATTTT. Translated: CASSVDPYTQYF. The rearrangement uses TRBV9 and TRBJ2-3; D gene unclear. V gave up 0 bases and J gave up 7 bases, with 6 bases separating them. Germline V gene sequence: CDR1 SGDLS, CDR2 YYNGEE. The CDR3 sequence is 12 residues long.

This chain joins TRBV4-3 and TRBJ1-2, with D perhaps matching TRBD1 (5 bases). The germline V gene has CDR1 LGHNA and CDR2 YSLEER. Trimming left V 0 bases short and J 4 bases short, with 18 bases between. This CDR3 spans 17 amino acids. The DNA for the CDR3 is TGCGCCAGCAGCCAAGATGCAGCGGGGCTGAAGCGCTATGGCTACACCTTC. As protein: CASSQDAAGLKRYGYTF.

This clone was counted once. This CDR3 reads CASSRTGGVQPQHF. CDR3 sequence (DNA): TGTGCCAGCAGTAGGACAGGGGGCGTTCAGCCCCAGCATTTT. V and J are TRBV27 and TRBJ1-5, with 11 bases lining up with TRBD1. CDR3 length: 14 amino acids. The V gene's germline CDR1 is MNHEY and CDR2 SMNVEV (reference sequence). V shed 5 bases and J 6 bases; nucleotides not matched to a gene: 3.

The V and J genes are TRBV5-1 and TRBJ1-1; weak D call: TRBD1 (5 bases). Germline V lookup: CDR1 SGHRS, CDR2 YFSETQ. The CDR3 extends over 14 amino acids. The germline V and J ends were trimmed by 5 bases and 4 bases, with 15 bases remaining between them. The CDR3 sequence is CASSRANQGTEAFF. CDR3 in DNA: TGCGCCAGCAGTCGAGCCAACCAGGGCACTGAAGCTTTCTTT.

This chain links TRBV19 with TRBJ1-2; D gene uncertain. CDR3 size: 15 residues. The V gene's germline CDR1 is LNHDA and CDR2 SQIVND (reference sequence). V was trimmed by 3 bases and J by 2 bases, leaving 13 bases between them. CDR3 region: CASSIKSSANYGYTF. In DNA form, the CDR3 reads TGTGCCAGTAGTATTAAGTCGTCGGCAAACTATGGCTACACCTTC.

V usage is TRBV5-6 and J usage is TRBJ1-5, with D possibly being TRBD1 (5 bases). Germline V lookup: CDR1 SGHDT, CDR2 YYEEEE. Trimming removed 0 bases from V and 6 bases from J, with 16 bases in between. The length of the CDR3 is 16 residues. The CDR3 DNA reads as TGTGCCAGCAGCTTGGGTCTGGGGGACTTTAGTCAGCCCCAGCATTTT. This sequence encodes CASSLGLGDFSQPQHF.

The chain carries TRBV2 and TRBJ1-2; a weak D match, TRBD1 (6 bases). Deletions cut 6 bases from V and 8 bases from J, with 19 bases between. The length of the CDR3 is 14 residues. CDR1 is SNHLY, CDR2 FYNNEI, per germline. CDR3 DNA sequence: TGTGCCAGCAGCGCATTTTCCGGACAGCCGGGCTACACCTTC. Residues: CASSAFSGQPGYTF.

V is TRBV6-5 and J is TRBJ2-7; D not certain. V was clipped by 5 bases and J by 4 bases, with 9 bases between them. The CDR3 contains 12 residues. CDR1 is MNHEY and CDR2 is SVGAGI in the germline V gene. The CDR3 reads CASSRKGYEQYV. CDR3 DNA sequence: TGTGCCAGCAGTCGAAAGGGTTACGAGCAGTACGTC.

The CDR3 loop is CASSSPRDLDSSGNTIYF. The DNA of the CDR3 is TGTGCCAGCAGTTCCCCCCGAGACCTCGACAGCTCTGGAAACACCATATATTTT. The V gene is TRBV6-2 or TRBV6-3, the J gene TRBJ1-3; possibly TRBD1 for D (5 bases). This CDR3 contains 18 residues. Germline V gene sequence: CDR1 MNHEY, CDR2 SVGEGT. Trimming stripped 4 bases from V and 0 bases from J, with 19 bases between.

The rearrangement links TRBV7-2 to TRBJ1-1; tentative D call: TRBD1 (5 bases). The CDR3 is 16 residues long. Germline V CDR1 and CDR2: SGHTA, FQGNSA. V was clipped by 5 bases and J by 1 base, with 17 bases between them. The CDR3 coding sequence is TGTGCCAGCAGCCCAAACCTCTTGACAGCGAACACTGAAGCTTTCTTT. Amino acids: CASSPNLLTANTEAFF.